Shown below are 18 T cell receptor beta chains from a single sample sequenced in a study of shared clonotypes between healthy human individuals. This table comes from immunoSEQ multiplex PCR, and its TCRdb copy is limited to in-frame clones, with some not included. Of around 980,000 clones in the sample, approximately 78% were seen once. Sequences were obtained from memory CD4+ T cells from PBMCs. Subset meaning: CD45RA-negative fraction. These receptors were collected from a man aged 18 to 29 in good health. Some clones in this sample may be carry-over from other donors' samples.

Only a few counts were recorded for this clone. This chain joins TRBV4-1 and TRBJ2-7; tentatively, D is TRBD1 (5 bases). Germline CDR1 MGHRA, CDR2 YSYEKL. V dropped 1 base and J dropped 5 bases, with 9 bases sitting between them. The length of the CDR3 is 13 residues. The CDR3 is CASSQARGNEQYF. The CDR3 region has the DNA TGCGCCAGCAGCCAAGCAAGGGGAAACGAGCAGTACTTC.

The CDR3 DNA follows: TGTGCCAGCAGTCATGCAAGAAACACCATATATTTT. It specifies CASSHARNTIYF. The gene calls are TRBV7-2 and TRBJ1-3; no reliable D call. The CDR3 covers 12 residues. The germline gives CDR1 SGHTA, CDR2 FQGNSA. The ends were cut back, 6 bases at V and 5 bases at J, with 8 bases in the middle.

This clone has just one count. This rearrangement joins TRBV27 to TRBJ1-1, with a weak D call TRBD1 (6 bases). Germline assignment: CDR1 MNHEY and CDR2 SMNVEV (reference sequence). Trimming removed 0 bases from V and 1 base from J, with 18 bases in between. There are 18 residues in the CDR3. DNA of the CDR3: TGTGCCAGCAGTTTATCGATCTATGCCCGGGGGCCGAACACTGAAGCTTTCTTT. Amino acids: CASSLSIYARGPNTEAFF.

This chain joins TRBV6-5 and TRBJ1-3; D is ambiguous. V shed 4 bases and J shed 0 bases, with 10 bases lying between them. Germline CDR1 MNHEY, CDR2 SVGAGI. The CDR3 runs 15 residues. CDR3 coding DNA: TGTGCCAGCAGTTTGTCAGGACTCTCTGGAAACACCATATATTTT. This encodes CASSLSGLSGNTIYF.

The chain links TRBV2 to TRBJ2-3; the D gene is possibly TRBD1 (5 bases). Germline V CDR1 and CDR2: SNHLY, FYNNEI. This CDR3 has 14 amino acids. Trimming removed 5 bases from V and 0 bases from J, with 9 bases in between. The CDR3 DNA sequence: TGTGCCAGCAGTCTCGACAGAAGCACAGATACGCAGTATTTT. Protein: CASSLDRSTDTQYF.

This clone was seen only once. This rearrangement joins TRBV5-1 to TRBJ2-2; D not certain. Germline loops: CDR1 SGHRS, CDR2 YFSETQ. There are 14 residues in the CDR3. V was trimmed by 6 bases and J by 6 bases, leaving 15 bases between them. The CDR3 DNA sequence: TGCGCCAGCAAAGCTGGGTTGTCCGCCGGGGAGCTGTTTTTT. Residues: CASKAGLSAGELFF.

This clone has ten or more counts. In DNA, the CDR3 is TGTGCCAGCAGCTTAGCCCGGTACTCCTACGAGCAGTACTTC. This translates into CASSLARYSYEQYF. V usage is TRBV11-2 and J usage is TRBJ2-7; D unclear. The CDR3 sequence is 14 residues long. Trimming took 1 base from V and 0 from J, leaving 7 bases between them. Germline-derived CDR1 and CDR2 are SGHAT and FQNNGV.

The rearrangement joins TRBV19 to TRBJ2-7; D gene unclear. V was trimmed by 2 bases and J by 2 bases, leaving 10 bases between them. The CDR3 length is 14 residues. Germline lookup yields CDR1 LNHDA and CDR2 SQIVND (reference sequence). CDR3: CASSIHGPAYEQYF. CDR3 DNA sequence: TGTGCCAGTAGTATACATGGGCCTGCCTACGAGCAGTACTTC. Together with reference TRBV19 and TRBJ2-7, the CDR3 gives the full variable domain: DGGITQSPKYLFRKEGQNVTLSCEQNLNHDAMYWYRQDPGQGLRLIYYSQIVNDFQKGDIAEGYSVSREKKESFPLTVTSAQKNPTAFYLCASSIHGPAYEQYFGPGTRLTVT.

The chain is built from TRBV14 and TRBJ1-1; 7 bases are a match to TRBD1. The V segment lost 2 bases and the J segment 0 bases; nucleotides outside the gene matches: 3. The CDR3 sequence is 15 residues long. Germline CDR1 is SGHDN and CDR2 is FVKESK. CDR3 protein: CASSQSGTVNTEAFF. The CDR3 DNA reads as TGTGCCAGCAGCCAATCCGGGACAGTGAACACTGAAGCTTTCTTT.

Comments on this clone: Different DNA sequences within this sample yield the same CDR3. The chain combines TRBV18 with TRBJ2-2; D is ambiguous. Germline V CDR1 and CDR2: KGHSH, LQKENI. V was trimmed by 0 bases and J by 5 bases, leaving 7 bases between them. The CDR3 spans 14 residues. CDR3 sequence: CASSPPSRTGELFF. In nucleotides, the CDR3 is TGTGCCAGCTCACCACCTAGCCGAACCGGGGAGCTGTTTTTT.

This chain uses TRBV15 with TRBJ2-7, with D possibly being TRBD1 (6 bases). Trimming left V 3 bases short and J 5 bases short, with 20 bases between. CDR1 LNHNV and CDR2 YYDKDF come from the germline V gene (reference sequence). There are 16 residues in the CDR3. In DNA form, the CDR3 reads TGTGCCACCAGCAGTAGGGTAGGGGACATGACAGACGAGCAGTACTTC. As protein: CATSSRVGDMTDEQYF.

This rearrangement joins TRBV27 to TRBJ2-7; 14 nucleotides match TRBD2. V was pared by 4 bases and J by 0 bases, with 8 bases of the junction left unmatched. This CDR3 spans 18 amino acids. Germline V lookup: CDR1 MNHEY, CDR2 SMNVEV (reference sequence). DNA for the CDR3: TGTGCCAGCAGTTCATCAGGACTAGCGGGAGGAACCTCCTACGAGCAGTACTTC. Translated: CASSSSGLAGGTSYEQYF.

This chain uses TRBV7-9 with TRBJ1-2, with D tentatively TRBD1 (6 bases). Trimming removed 4 bases at V and 5 bases at J, with 20 bases between. Germline CDR1 and CDR2: SEHNR and FQNEAQ (reference sequence). This CDR3 spans 16 amino acids. CDR3 loop: CASSSRGRRVYYGYTF. The CDR3, as DNA: TGTGCCAGCAGCTCGCGGGGGCGCAGGGTATATTATGGCTACACCTTC.

This chain uses TRBV5-6 with TRBJ2-7, with no clear D. Germline V lookup: CDR1 SGHDT, CDR2 YYEEEE. V gave up 1 base and J gave up 6 bases, with 5 bases separating them. The CDR3 covers 11 residues. In DNA form, the CDR3 reads TGTGCCAGCAGCTTGTTAGGCGAGCAGTACTTC. Translating gives CASSLLGEQYF.

The genes are TRBV9 and TRBJ1-3, with D unclear. Trimming removed 6 bases at V and 3 bases at J, with 10 bases between. The germline V gene has CDR1 SGDLS and CDR2 YYNGEE. The CDR3 has 13 residues. The CDR3 sequence: CASTNTIGNTIYF. The CDR3 coding sequence is TGTGCCAGCACCAACACAATTGGAAACACCATATATTTT.

V gene TRBV2 combines with J gene TRBJ2-2, with D perhaps matching TRBD1 or TRBD2 (6 bases each). Germline lookup yields CDR1 SNHLY and CDR2 FYNNEI. This CDR3 region has 16 residues. V was clipped by 6 bases and J by 0 bases, with 14 bases between them. In nucleotides, the CDR3 is TGTGCCAGCAGGAAACGGAGGGGGTCGAACACCGGGGAGCTGTTTTTT. Protein sequence: CASRKRRGSNTGELFF.

The chain links TRBV25-1 to TRBJ2-6, with 9 bases fitting TRBD1. This CDR3 is built from 16 residues. V was pared by 6 bases and J by 3 bases, with 6 bases of the junction left unmatched. CDR1 is MGHDK and CDR2 is SYGVNS in the germline V gene. This CDR3 is CASSQTGGGGANVLTF. The CDR3 coding sequence is TGTGCCAGCAGCCAAACAGGGGGCGGTGGGGCCAACGTCCTGACTTTC.

This rearrangement joins TRBV5-1 to TRBJ2-2; TRBD2 agrees at 14 bases. The CDR3 contains 18 residues. Germline V gives CDR1 SGHRS, CDR2 YFSETQ. The V segment lost 4 bases and the J segment 7 bases; nucleotides outside the gene matches: 12. CDR3 sequence (DNA): TGCGCCAGCAGCAAAACTCCGGGACTAGCGGGAGCAATCGGGGAGCTGTTTTTT. Amino acid sequence: CASSKTPGLAGAIGELFF.